One and the same sample provided the 16 T cell receptor beta chains below, sequenced in a study of early T cells in non-severe SARS-CoV-2 infection. MiXCR, run by TCRdb on the 5' RACE reads, gives a single entry per CDR3 protein. There are about 71,000 distinct CDR3 sequences in the sample; 9.5% to 15% occur only once, and less than 3.5% lies in the top ten. This specimen consisted of whole blood, obtained at baseline. Receptor source: an adult who was a healthcare worker with PCR-confirmed SARS-CoV-2 infection or an uninfected control (not recorded which).

The chain is built from TRBV4-2 and TRBJ2-3; perhaps TRBD2 as D (7 bases). The CDR3 length is 14 residues. In germline, CDR1 is LGHNA, CDR2 YNFKEQ. Trimming shortened V by 1 base and J by 4 bases, and 9 bases separated the two germline ends. The CDR3 nucleotides read TGTGCCAGCAGCCAAGGCGGGGGCGCAGATACGCAGTATTTT. This encodes CASSQGGGADTQYF.

The V call is TRBV11-3, the J call TRBJ2-3; TRBD2 aligns across 11 bases. Germline V gene data show CDR1 as SGHNT and CDR2 as YENEEA. V trimming: 5 bases; J trimming: 0 bases; junction bases outside the gene matches: 4. The CDR3 spans 16 residues. In nucleotides, the CDR3 is TGTGCCAGCAGCAGCGGGACTAGCGGTAGCACAGATACGCAGTATTTT. It yields the protein CASSSGTSGSTDTQYF.

This sequence joins TRBV9 and TRBJ2-1; D unclear. Germline CDR1 reads SGDLS; CDR2 reads YYNGEE. This CDR3 spans 14 amino acids. V lost 3 bases and J 7 bases, leaving 14 bases between the germline ends. The CDR3 loop is CASSGPQMGNEQFF. The CDR3 DNA reads as TGTGCCAGCAGCGGTCCCCAGATGGGGAATGAGCAGTTCTTC.

This clonotype appeared many times. V is TRBV15 and J is TRBJ2-5; no clear D gene. V gave up 0 bases and J gave up 2 bases, with 4 bases separating them. Germline V CDR1 and CDR2: LNHNV, YYDKDF (reference sequence). This CDR3 contains 13 residues. This CDR3 is CATSRDHQETQYF. The CDR3 region has the DNA TGTGCCACCAGCAGAGACCATCAAGAGACCCAGTACTTC.

This clonotype was detected ten times or more. The V gene is TRBV10-2, the J gene TRBJ2-1; TRBD2 matches at 10 bases. Per germline, CDR1 WSHSY and CDR2 SAAADI. J was trimmed by 5 bases and V by 8 bases; bases with no gene match: 3. The CDR3 is 13 residues long. This chain's CDR3 is CASLAGADNEQFF. CDR3 bases: TGCGCCAGCCTAGCGGGGGCTGACAATGAGCAGTTCTTC.

The chain recombines TRBV29-1 with TRBJ2-1; possible D gene TRBD2, 7 bases. The V gene's germline CDR1 is SQVTM and CDR2 ANQGSEA. CDR3 length equals 13 residues. V dropped 5 bases and J dropped 8 bases, with 16 bases sitting between them. The CDR3 region has the DNA TGCAGCGTTAAGCGGGGCGGGGGCGATGAGCAGTTCTTC. Translated, it gives CSVKRGGGDEQFF.

This clonotype was seen only a few times. This chain connects TRBV11-2 to TRBJ2-2; D could derive from TRBD1 or TRBD2 (5 bases each). The CDR3 runs to 19 residues. Between the trimmed V and J ends, which lost 1 base and 6 bases, there was a span of 24 bases. Germline lookup yields CDR1 SGHAT and CDR2 FQNNGV. The CDR3 region has the DNA TGTGCCAGCAGCTTAGCTAGCAGGATCGCAGGGAAGTTGTCCGGGGAGCTGTTTTTT. Residues: CASSLASRIAGKLSGELFF.

This clonotype has a count of ten or more. The genes are TRBV2 and TRBJ2-3; unclear D gene. Between the trimmed V and J ends, which lost 5 bases and 4 bases, there was a span of 7 bases. The CDR3 runs to 12 residues. CDR1 SNHLY and CDR2 FYNNEI come from the germline V gene. The CDR3 loop is CASSQSPDTQYF. DNA of the CDR3: TGTGCCAGCAGTCAAAGTCCAGATACGCAGTATTTT. The full variable domain, with the rest looked up from reference TRBV2 and TRBJ2-3, is EPEVTQTPSHQVTQMGQEVILRCVPISNHLYFYWYRQILGQKVEFLVSFYNNEISEKSEIFDDQFSVERPDGSNFTLKIRSTKLEDSAMYFCASSQSPDTQYFGPGTRLTVL.

This clonotype was counted a few times. The V and J genes are TRBV6-5 and TRBJ1-1; D ambiguous. The CDR3 spans 13 residues. Trimming shortened V by 5 bases and J by 4 bases, and 11 bases separated the two germline ends. The germline gives CDR1 MNHEY, CDR2 SVGAGI. CDR3 nucleotides: TGTGCCAGCAGTCAAGGACTGGTCACTGAAGCTTTCTTT. Translated: CASSQGLVTEAFF.

This clonotype has a handful of counts. The CDR3 DNA reads TGCGCCAGCAGCCAACTCGGACAGGGAGAGACCCAGTACTTC. It is translated as CASSQLGQGETQYF. This chain connects TRBV5-1 to TRBJ2-5, with 8 bases identical to TRBD1. The germline CDR1 and CDR2 sequences are SGHRS and YFSETQ. V lost 4 bases, J lost 4 bases, and 6 bases stayed unmatched. CDR3 length: 14 residues.

The chain couples TRBV2 to TRBJ2-2, with D possibly being TRBD1 or TRBD2 (5 bases each). V gave up 7 bases and J gave up 5 bases, with 20 bases separating them. The CDR3 runs 16 residues. The germline V gene has CDR1 SNHLY and CDR2 FYNNEI. The CDR3 sequence: CASKEEGILRTGELFF. For the CDR3, the DNA is TGTGCCAGCAAAGAAGAGGGGATCCTGAGGACCGGGGAGCTGTTTTTT.

The table lists this clonotype with many counts. V gene TRBV3-1 combines with J gene TRBJ2-7; tentative D call: TRBD2 (6 bases). CDR3 length: 14 amino acids. The V end lost 5 bases, the J end lost 2 bases, and 13 bases lay between the germline ends. CDR1 LGHDT and CDR2 YNNKEL come from the germline V gene (reference sequence). The CDR3 bases are TGTGCCAGCAGCTTTCACGGGGGTCCCTACGAGCAGTACTTC. Protein product: CASSFHGGPYEQYF.

The chain carries TRBV10-3 and TRBJ1-6, with D possibly matching TRBD1 (6 bases). This CDR3 region has 14 residues. Looked up from germline, CDR1 is ENHRY and CDR2 is SYGVKD. Trimming removed 0 bases from V and 8 bases from J, with 8 bases in between. The CDR3 coding sequence is TGTGCCATCAGTGAGTCGGGGGCGCATTCACCCCTCCACTTT. This translates into CAISESGAHSPLHF.

This clonotype appeared a few times. This chain uses TRBV5-1 with TRBJ1-2; tentative D call: TRBD1 (5 bases). CDR1 and CDR2 from the germline V gene are SGHRS and YFSETQ. V lost 0 bases to trimming and J lost 4 bases, with 7 bases between them. The length of the CDR3 is 13 residues. In DNA, the CDR3 is TGCGCCAGCAGCTTGGGGGACCTCTATGGCTACACCTTC. Residues: CASSLGDLYGYTF.

This clonotype appeared a few times. The chain is built from TRBV6-2 or TRBV6-3 and TRBJ2-1, with 8 bases identical to TRBD2. Germline V CDR1 and CDR2: MNHEY, SVGEGT. V shed 8 bases and J 7 bases; nucleotides not matched to a gene: 16. CDR3 size: 16 residues. CDR3 sequence: CASLHNGGGHWNEQFF. The CDR3, as DNA: TGTGCCAGCCTGCATAACGGCGGGGGGCATTGGAATGAGCAGTTCTTC.

V is TRBV20-1 and J is TRBJ1-2; D may be TRBD1 (5 bases). The CDR3 has 13 residues. The germline V gene encodes CDR1 DFQATT and CDR2 SNEGSKA (reference sequence). Trimming took off 3 bases at V and 3 bases at J, with 11 bases between the two ends. As DNA, the CDR3 is TGCAGTGCTAGGGACATAGTCGACTATGGCTACACCTTC. It encodes CSARDIVDYGYTF.